Shown below are 17 T cell receptor beta chains from a single sample sequenced in a study of control samples from healthy donors and cancer patients. TCRdb keeps only in-frame clones here, not all; method: immunoSEQ multiplex PCR. Of under 200,000 clones listed, roughly nine tenths are singletons. The specimen sequenced was blood. The source of these receptors is a woman aged 25 to 39 in good health.

This clone was seen more than once but under ten times. The chain employs TRBV25-1 and TRBJ1-5, with a possible D match to TRBD1 (6 bases). V dropped 4 bases and J dropped 7 bases, with 11 bases sitting between them. The CDR3 has 13 amino acids. Looked up from germline, CDR1 is MGHDK and CDR2 is SYGVNS. CDR3 sequence reads: CASSGGGDQPQHF. The CDR3 nucleotides are TGTGCCAGCAGTGGCGGGGGCGACCAGCCCCAGCATTTT.

The chain couples TRBV6-5 to TRBJ1-2, with a weak D call TRBD1 (6 bases). The V gene lost 2 bases and the J gene lost 4 bases, with 8 bases spanning the gap. This CDR3 contains 13 residues. Germline-derived CDR1 and CDR2 are MNHEY and SVGAGI. CDR3: CASSYDRTYGYTF. CDR3 in DNA: TGTGCCAGCAGTTACGACAGGACCTATGGCTACACCTTC.

This clone was seen only once. The chain employs TRBV28 and TRBJ1-2, with TRBD1 as a possible D gene (6 bases). CDR3 size: 13 residues. V lost 6 bases, J lost 5 bases, and 13 bases lay in between. Germline CDR1 and CDR2: MDHEN and SYDVKM. The CDR3 DNA reads TGTGCCAGCAGCCAATTACAGGGATATGGCTACACCTTC. Amino acid sequence: CASSQLQGYGYTF.

This clone was detected only once. J is TRBJ2-2 and V is TRBV21-1. TRBV21-1 constitutes a pseudogene. This CDR3 is 13 amino acids long. The CDR3 bases are TGTGCCAGCAGCAACGACCCCACCGGGGAGCTGTTTTTT. It is translated as CASSNDPTGELFF.

This chain links TRBV7-3 with TRBJ1-5; D call uncertain. The CDR3 length is 12 residues. The germline gives CDR1 SGHTA, CDR2 FQGTGA. Trimming pared 6 bases from V and 1 base from J, leaving 4 bases between. CDR3 amino acids: CASRDSNQPQHF. Written as DNA, the CDR3 is TGTGCCAGCAGGGACAGCAATCAGCCCCAGCATTTT.

This rearrangement joins TRBV6-1 to TRBJ1-2, with a weak D call TRBD1 (6 bases). Germline CDR1 and CDR2: MNHNS and SASEGT. V gave up 0 bases and J gave up 3 bases, with 14 bases separating them. The CDR3 is 16 amino acids. DNA for the CDR3: TGTGCCAGCAGTGAAGCGCTTCAGGGGAGTTACTATGGCTACACCTTC. This encodes CASSEALQGSYYGYTF.

This clone has only one observation. V is TRBV19 and J is TRBJ1-4; perhaps TRBD1 as D (5 bases). CDR1 is LNHDA and CDR2 is SQIVND in the germline V gene (reference sequence). With 3 bases removed from V and 3 bases from J, the gap between germline ends came to 11 bases. The CDR3 extends over 15 amino acids. CDR3 region: CASSMAQGPNEKLFF. CDR3 coding DNA: TGTGCCAGTAGTATGGCCCAGGGTCCTAATGAAAAACTGTTTTTT.

As to this clone: The same CDR3 arises from other DNA sequences in this sample as well. V and J are TRBV18 and TRBJ1-2; 7 bases align to TRBD1. The CDR3 covers 14 residues. Germline V gene data show CDR1 as KGHSH and CDR2 as LQKENI. With V trimmed by 3 bases and J by 0 bases, 1 base remained unmatched. The CDR3 nucleotides read TGTGCCAGCTCACCGGGACAGACTAACTATGGCTACACCTTC. Its translation is CASSPGQTNYGYTF.

J is TRBJ2-7 and V is TRBV21-1; the D call TRBD1 from the table was never checked on the DNA. TRBV21-1 is tagged as a pseudogene. The CDR3 has 14 amino acids. DNA of the CDR3: TGTGCCAGCAGCCCCCGGGACAGGGGGCCTGAGCAGTACTTC. Translating it yields CASSPRDRGPEQYF.

This chain uses TRBV28 with TRBJ1-1; D may be TRBD1 (5 bases). The CDR3 is 12 residues long. V lost 5 bases to trimming and J lost 10 bases, with 14 bases between them. Germline V gene data show CDR1 as MDHEN and CDR2 as SYDVKM. CDR3 in amino acids: CASSGGDRRAFF. The CDR3 nucleotides read TGTGCCAGCAGTGGGGGGGACCGGAGAGCTTTCTTT.

The rearrangement joins TRBV9 to TRBJ2-1, with D hard to call. The CDR3 loop spans 12 amino acids. V was pared by 3 bases and J by 8 bases, with 9 bases between. In germline, CDR1 is SGDLS, CDR2 YYNGEE. The CDR3 nucleotides are TGTGCCAGCAGCGGTGTTGGGGATGAGCAGTTCTTC. It translates to CASSGVGDEQFF.

This chain connects TRBV7-2 to TRBJ2-3; the match to TRBD2 covers 8 bases. CDR3 length: 16 residues. CDR1 SGHTA and CDR2 FQGNSA come from the germline V gene. Trimming at V came to 1 base and at J to 1 base, leaving 4 bases not matched to a gene. The CDR3 spells CASSLVGTRGTDTQYF. The CDR3, as DNA: TGTGCCAGCAGCTTAGTCGGGACTAGGGGCACAGATACGCAGTATTTT.

The chain couples TRBV5-1 to TRBJ1-2; 7 positions agree with TRBD1. Per germline, CDR1 SGHRS and CDR2 YFSETQ. With 6 bases clipped from V and 1 base from J, the junction kept 6 bases outside the gene matches. The CDR3 spans 14 residues. CDR3 bases: TGCGCCAGCAACCGGGACAGCAATAACTATGGCTACACCTTC. Translating gives CASNRDSNNYGYTF. The complete variable domain, with remaining parts taken from reference TRBV5-1 and TRBJ1-2, reads KAGVTQTPRYLIKTRGQQVTLSCSPISGHRSVSWYQQTPGQGLQFLFEYFSETQRNKGNFPGRFSGRQFSNSRSEMNVSTLELGDSALYLCASNRDSNNYGYTFGSGTRLTVV.

The V gene is TRBV11-2, the J gene TRBJ1-1, with no clear D. The ends were cut back, 1 base at V and 1 base at J, with 4 bases in the middle. CDR1 is SGHAT and CDR2 is FQNNGV in the germline V gene. The CDR3 runs to 13 residues. CDR3 sequence reads: CASSLVQNTEAFF. DNA for the CDR3: TGTGCCAGCAGCTTAGTACAGAACACTGAAGCTTTCTTT.

This clone was seen only a few times. This chain uses TRBV18 with TRBJ2-1, with D perhaps TRBD1 (6 bases). This CDR3 has 12 residues. Trimming shortened V by 4 bases and J by 7 bases, and 8 bases separated the two germline ends. Per germline, CDR1 KGHSH and CDR2 LQKENI. The CDR3 DNA follows: TGTGCCAGCTCACAACAGGGTAATGAGCAGTTCTTC. Translation gives CASSQQGNEQFF.

The rearrangement joins TRBV5-1 to TRBJ2-1; D may correspond to TRBD1 or TRBD2 (6 bases each). Deletions cut 2 bases from V and 4 bases from J, with 13 bases between. This CDR3 comprises 15 residues. Per germline, CDR1 SGHRS and CDR2 YFSETQ. The CDR3: CASSLQGGGYNEQFF. The DNA for the CDR3 is TGCGCCAGCAGCTTACAGGGAGGAGGGTACAATGAGCAGTTCTTC.

CDR3 residues: CASSEHQNTEAFF. CDR3 bases: TGTGCCAGCAGTGAACACCAGAACACTGAAGCTTTCTTT. The chain uses TRBV6-1 and TRBJ1-1; D unresolved. CDR1 is MNHNS and CDR2 is SASEGT in the germline V gene. This CDR3 has 13 residues. V lost 2 bases and J 1 base, leaving 5 bases between the germline ends.